This T cell receptor (beta chain) was found in a study of B cell selection in AIRE deficiency. The CDR3 has 14 amino acids. Per germline, CDR1 SEHNR and CDR2 FQNEAQ (reference sequence). General observations from the study: Of roughly 3,400 shared Treg TCRbeta sequences, 31.6% were healthy-donor-only and over 9% patient-only.

Assay used: immunoSEQ multiplex PCR; TCRdb lists only in-frame clones, some missing. Of roughly 24,000 clones in the sample, about 92% were seen once. For this clone: Its antigen is not known.

Regulatory T cells were sorted as CD4+CD25hiCD127low/negative. The V gene is TRBV7-9, the J gene TRBJ2-5; 7 positions match TRBD1. The J call is doubtful: the DNA matches TRBJ2-7 better. Sequencing was carried out using CD4+CD25+ Tregs sorted from PBMCs. The sequence was collected from a human donor in good health. The DNA for the CDR3 is TGTGCCAGCAGCTTAGGACAGGGTGTGACCGAGCAGTACTTC. Encoded protein: CASSLGQGVTEQYF.